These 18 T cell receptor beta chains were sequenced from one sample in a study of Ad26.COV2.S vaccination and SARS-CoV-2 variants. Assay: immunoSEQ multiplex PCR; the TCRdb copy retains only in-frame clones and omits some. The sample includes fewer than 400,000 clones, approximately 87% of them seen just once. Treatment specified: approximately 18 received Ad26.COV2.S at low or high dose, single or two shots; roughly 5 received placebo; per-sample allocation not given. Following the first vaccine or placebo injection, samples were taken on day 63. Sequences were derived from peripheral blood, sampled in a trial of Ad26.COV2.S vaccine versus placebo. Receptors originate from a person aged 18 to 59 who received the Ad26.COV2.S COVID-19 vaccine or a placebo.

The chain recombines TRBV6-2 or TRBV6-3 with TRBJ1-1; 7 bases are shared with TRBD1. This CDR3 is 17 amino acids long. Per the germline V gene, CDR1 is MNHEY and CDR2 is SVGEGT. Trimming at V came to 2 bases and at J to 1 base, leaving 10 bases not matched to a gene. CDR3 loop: CASSYGTTDRPNTEAFF. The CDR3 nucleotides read TGTGCCAGCAGTTACGGTACGACGGACAGGCCGAACACTGAAGCTTTCTTT.

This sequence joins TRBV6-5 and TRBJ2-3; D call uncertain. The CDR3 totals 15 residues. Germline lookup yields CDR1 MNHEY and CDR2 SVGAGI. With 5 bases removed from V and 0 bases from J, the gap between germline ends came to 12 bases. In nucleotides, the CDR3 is TGTGCCAGCAGTCCCCACGAGACTAGCACAGATACGCAGTATTTT. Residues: CASSPHETSTDTQYF.

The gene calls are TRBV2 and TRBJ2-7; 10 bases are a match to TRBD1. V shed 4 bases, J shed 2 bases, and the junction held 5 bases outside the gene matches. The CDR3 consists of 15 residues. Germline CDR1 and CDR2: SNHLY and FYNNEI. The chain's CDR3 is CASSGGQGPPYEQYV. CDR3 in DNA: TGTGCCAGCAGTGGGGGACAGGGGCCTCCCTACGAGCAGTACGTC.

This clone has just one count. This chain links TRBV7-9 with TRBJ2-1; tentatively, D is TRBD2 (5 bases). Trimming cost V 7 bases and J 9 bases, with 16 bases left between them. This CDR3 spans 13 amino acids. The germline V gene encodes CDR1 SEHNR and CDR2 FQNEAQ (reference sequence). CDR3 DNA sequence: TGTGCCAGCAACCCGGGCGCTCGGGGTGAGCAGTTCTTC. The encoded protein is CASNPGARGEQFF. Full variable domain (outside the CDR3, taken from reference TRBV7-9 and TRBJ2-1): DTGVSQNPRHKITKRGQNVTFRCDPISEHNRLYWYRQTLGQGPEFLTYFQNEAQLEKSRLLSDRFSAERPKGSFSTLEIQRTEQGDSAMYLCASNPGARGEQFFGPGTRLTVL.

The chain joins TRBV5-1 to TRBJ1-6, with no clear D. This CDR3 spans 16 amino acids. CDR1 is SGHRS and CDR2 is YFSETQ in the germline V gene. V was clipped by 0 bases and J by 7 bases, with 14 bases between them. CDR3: CASSLDEASSNSPLHF. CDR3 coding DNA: TGCGCCAGCAGCTTGGATGAAGCATCATCAAATTCACCCCTCCACTTT.

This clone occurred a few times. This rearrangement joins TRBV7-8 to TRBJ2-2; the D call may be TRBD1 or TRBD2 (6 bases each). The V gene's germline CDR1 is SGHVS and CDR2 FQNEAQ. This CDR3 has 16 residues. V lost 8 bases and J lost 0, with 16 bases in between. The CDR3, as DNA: TGTGCCAGCTCAACTTCGGGGGCTGCGAACACCGGGGAGCTGTTTTTT. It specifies CASSTSGAANTGELFF.

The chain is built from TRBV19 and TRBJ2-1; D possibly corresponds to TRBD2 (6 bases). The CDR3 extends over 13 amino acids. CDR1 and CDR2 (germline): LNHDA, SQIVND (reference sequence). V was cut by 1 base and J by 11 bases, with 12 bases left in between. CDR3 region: CASSIVGGNQQFF. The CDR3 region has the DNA TGTGCCAGTAGTATAGTAGGCGGGAACCAGCAGTTCTTC.

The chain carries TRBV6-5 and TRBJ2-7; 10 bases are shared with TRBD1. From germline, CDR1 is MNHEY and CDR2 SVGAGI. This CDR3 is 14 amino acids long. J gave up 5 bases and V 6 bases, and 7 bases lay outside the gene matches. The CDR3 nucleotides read TGTGCCAGCAGCCCGGGACAGGGGTATGACGAGCAGTACGTC. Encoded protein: CASSPGQGYDEQYV.

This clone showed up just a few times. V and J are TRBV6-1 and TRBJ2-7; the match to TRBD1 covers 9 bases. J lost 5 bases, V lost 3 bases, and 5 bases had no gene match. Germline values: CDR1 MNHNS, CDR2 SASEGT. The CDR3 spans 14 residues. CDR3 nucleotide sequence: TGTGCCAGCAGTGAGTTGGACAGGGGAAACGAGCAGTACTTC. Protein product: CASSELDRGNEQYF.

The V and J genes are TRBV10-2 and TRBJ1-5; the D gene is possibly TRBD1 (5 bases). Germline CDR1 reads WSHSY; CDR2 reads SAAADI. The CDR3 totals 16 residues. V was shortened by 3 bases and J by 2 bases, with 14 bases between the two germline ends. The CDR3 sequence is CASSELWGRGNQPQHF. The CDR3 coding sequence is TGCGCCAGCAGTGAATTATGGGGCAGGGGCAATCAGCCCCAGCATTTT.

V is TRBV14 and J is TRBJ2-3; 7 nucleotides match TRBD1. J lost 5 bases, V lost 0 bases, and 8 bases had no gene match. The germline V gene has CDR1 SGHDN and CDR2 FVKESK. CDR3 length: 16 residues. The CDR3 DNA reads TGTGCCAGCAGCCAAGACTTTCGGCAGGGGGAAGATACGCAGTATTTT. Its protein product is CASSQDFRQGEDTQYF.

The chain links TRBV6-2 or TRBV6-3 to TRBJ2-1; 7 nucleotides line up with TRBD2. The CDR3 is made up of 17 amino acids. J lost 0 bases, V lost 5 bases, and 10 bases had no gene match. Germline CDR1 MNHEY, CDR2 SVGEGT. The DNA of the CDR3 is TGTGCCAGCAGTGACGGACTAGGGCTTAGCTCCTACAATGAGCAGTTCTTC. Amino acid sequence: CASSDGLGLSSYNEQFF.

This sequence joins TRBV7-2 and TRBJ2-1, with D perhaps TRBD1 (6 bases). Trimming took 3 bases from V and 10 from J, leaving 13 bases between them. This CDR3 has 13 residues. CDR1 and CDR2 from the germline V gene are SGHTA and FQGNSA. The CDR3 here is CASSFPQGGEQFF. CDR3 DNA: TGTGCCAGCAGCTTCCCACAGGGTGGGGAGCAGTTCTTC.

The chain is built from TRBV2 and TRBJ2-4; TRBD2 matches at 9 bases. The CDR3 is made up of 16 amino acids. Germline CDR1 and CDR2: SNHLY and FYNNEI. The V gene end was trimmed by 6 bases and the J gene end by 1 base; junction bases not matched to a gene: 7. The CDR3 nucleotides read TGTGCCAGCAGGGGGATAGCGGGAGAGGCCAAAAACATTCAGTACTTC. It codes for CASRGIAGEAKNIQYF.

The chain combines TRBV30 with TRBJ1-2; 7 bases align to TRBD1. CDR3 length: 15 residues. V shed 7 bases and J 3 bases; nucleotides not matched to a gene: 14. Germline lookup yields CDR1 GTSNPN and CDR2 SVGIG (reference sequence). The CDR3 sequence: CAFGEGQSFYYGYTF. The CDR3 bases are TGTGCCTTTGGGGAGGGACAGAGTTTTTACTATGGCTACACCTTC.

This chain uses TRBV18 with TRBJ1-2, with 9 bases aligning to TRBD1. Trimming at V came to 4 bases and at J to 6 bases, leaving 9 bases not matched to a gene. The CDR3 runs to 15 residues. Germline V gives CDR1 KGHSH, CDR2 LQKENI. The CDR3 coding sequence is TGTGCCAGCTCACTTACTCCGGACAGGGGTCATGGCTACACCTTC. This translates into CASSLTPDRGHGYTF.

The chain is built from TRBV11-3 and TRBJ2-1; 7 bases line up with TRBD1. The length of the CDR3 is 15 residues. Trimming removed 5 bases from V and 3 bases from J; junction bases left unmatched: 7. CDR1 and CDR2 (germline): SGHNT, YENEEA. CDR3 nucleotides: TGTGCCAGCAGCCCCCACAGGGGAGACTACAATGAGCAGTTCTTC. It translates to CASSPHRGDYNEQFF.

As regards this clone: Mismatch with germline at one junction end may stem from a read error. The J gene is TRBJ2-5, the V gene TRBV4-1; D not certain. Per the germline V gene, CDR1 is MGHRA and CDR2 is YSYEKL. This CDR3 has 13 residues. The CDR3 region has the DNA TGCGCCAGCAGCCAAGTGGACGAGGAGAGCCAGTACTTC. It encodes CASSQVDEESQYF.